The present entry profiles one T cell receptor (beta chain) with its context. Its antigen remains unidentified. These data are taken from a study of cytomegalovirus exposure and HLA in healthy donors. Germline CDR1 reads SNHLY; CDR2 reads FYNNEI. Trimming at V came to 7 bases and at J to 6 bases, leaving 10 bases not matched to a gene. This CDR3 is 14 amino acids long. Profiled with immunoSEQ multiplex PCR; TCRdb holds only in-frame clones, not every one. Among under 200,000 clones listed, 70% to 90% were seen once. The study's findings and limits: TCR clusters originating in the first cohort tended to co-occur in the 110 or so validation repertoires, according to a later analysis.

The sequence was collected from a woman under 30 in good health and CMV-seronegative. V usage is TRBV2 and J usage is TRBJ2-7; 9 bases map to TRBD2. The sample consisted of PBMCs. The CDR3 loop is CASIPGLAFAEQYF. The CDR3 DNA reads as TGTGCCAGCATCCCGGGACTAGCTTTCGCCGAGCAGTACTTC. Full variable domain (missing parts from reference TRBV2 and TRBJ2-7): EPEVTQTPSHQVTQMGQEVILRCVPISNHLYFYWYRQILGQKVEFLVSFYNNEISEKSEIFDDQFSVERPDGSNFTLKIRSTKLEDSAMYFCASIPGLAFAEQYFGPGTRLTVT.